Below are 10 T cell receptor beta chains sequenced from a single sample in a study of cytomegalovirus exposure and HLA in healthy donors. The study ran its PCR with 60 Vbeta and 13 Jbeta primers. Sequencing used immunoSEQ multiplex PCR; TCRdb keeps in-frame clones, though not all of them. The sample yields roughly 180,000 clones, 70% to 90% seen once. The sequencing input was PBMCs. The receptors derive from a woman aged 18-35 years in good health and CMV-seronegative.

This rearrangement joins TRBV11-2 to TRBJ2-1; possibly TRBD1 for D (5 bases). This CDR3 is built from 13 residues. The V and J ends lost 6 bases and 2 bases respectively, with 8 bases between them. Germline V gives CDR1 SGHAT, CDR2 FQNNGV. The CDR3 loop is CASRGLAYNEQFF. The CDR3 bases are TGTGCCAGCAGGGGGCTTGCCTACAATGAGCAGTTCTTC.

The CDR3 reads CASSLLVLFSGYTF. CDR3 coding DNA: TGTGCCAGCAGTTTATTGGTCCTATTCTCTGGCTACACCTTC. The rearrangement uses TRBV28 and TRBJ1-2; D not resolved. From germline, CDR1 is MDHEN and CDR2 SYDVKM. Trimming took 1 base from V and 7 from J, leaving 13 bases between them. This CDR3 has 14 amino acids.

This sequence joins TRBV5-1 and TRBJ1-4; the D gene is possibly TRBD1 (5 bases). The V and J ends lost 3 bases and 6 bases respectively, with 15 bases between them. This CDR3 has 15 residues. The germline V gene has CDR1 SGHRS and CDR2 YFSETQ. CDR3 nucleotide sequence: TGCGCCAGCAGCTCGGAGGGCAGGGAGGATGAAAAACTGTTTTTT. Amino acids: CASSSEGREDEKLFF.

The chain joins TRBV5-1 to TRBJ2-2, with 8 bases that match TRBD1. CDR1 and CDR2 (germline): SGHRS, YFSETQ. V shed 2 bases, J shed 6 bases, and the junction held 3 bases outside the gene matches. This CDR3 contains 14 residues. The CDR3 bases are TGCGCCAGCAGCTTTCAGGGGGCGGCCGGGGAGCTGTTTTTT. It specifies CASSFQGAAGELFF.

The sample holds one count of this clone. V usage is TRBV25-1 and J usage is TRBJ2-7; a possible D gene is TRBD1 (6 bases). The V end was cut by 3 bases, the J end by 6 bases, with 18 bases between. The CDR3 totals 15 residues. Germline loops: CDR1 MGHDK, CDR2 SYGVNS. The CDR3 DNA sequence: TGTGCCAGCAGTGAGTACCGCCAGGGGATGGGCGAGCAGTACTTC. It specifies CASSEYRQGMGEQYF.

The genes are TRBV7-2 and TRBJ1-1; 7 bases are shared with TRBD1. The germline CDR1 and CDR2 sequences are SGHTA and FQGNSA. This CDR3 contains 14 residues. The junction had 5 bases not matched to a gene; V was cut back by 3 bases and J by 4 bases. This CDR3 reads CASSFRGRGTEAFF. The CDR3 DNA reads TGTGCCAGCAGCTTTAGGGGGCGAGGCACTGAAGCTTTCTTT. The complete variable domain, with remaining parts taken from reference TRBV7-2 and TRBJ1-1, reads GAGVSQSPSNKVTEKGKDVELRCDPISGHTALYWYRQSLGQGLEFLIYFQGNSAPDKSGLPSDRFSAERTGGSVSTLTIQRTQQEDSAVYLCASSFRGRGTEAFFGQGTRLTVV.

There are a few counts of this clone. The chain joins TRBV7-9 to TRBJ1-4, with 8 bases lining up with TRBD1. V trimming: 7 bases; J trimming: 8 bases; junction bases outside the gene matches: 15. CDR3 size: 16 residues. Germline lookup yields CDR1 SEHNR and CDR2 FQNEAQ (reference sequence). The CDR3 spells CASIDEAPDRVEKLFF. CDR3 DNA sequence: TGTGCCAGCATAGACGAGGCCCCGGACAGGGTAGAAAAACTGTTTTTT.

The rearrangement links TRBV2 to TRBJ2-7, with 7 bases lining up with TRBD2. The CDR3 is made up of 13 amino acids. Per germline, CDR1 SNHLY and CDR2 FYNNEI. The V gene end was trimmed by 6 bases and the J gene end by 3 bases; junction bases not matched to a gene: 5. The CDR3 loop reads CASSRDYLYEQYF. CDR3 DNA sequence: TGTGCCAGCAGCCGGGACTACCTCTACGAGCAGTACTTC.

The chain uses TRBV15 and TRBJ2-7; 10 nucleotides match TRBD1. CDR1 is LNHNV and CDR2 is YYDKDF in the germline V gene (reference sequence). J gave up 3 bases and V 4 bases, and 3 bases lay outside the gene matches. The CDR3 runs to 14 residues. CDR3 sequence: CATSIRTGGYEQYF. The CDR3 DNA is TGTGCCACCAGCATACGGACAGGGGGCTACGAGCAGTACTTC.

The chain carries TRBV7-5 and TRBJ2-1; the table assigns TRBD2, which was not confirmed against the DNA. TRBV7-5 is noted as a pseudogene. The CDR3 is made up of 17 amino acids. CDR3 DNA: TGTGTCAGAAGCTTTGCTCCTAGCGGGACCTCCTACAATGAGCAGTTCTTC. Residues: CVRSFAPSGTSYNEQFF.